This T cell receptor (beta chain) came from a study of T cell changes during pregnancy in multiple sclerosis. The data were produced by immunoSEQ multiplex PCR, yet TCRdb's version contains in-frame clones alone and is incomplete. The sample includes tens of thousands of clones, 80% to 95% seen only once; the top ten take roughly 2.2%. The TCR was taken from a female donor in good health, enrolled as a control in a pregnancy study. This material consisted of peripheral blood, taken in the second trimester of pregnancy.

CDR3 coding DNA: TGTGCCAGCAGCCCCGACAGGTGGAATGGCTACACCTTC. This sequence encodes CASSPDRWNGYTF. The rearrangement uses TRBV7-9 and TRBJ1-2; the D gene is possibly TRBD1 (6 bases). Germline V CDR1 and CDR2: SEHNR, FQNEAQ (reference sequence). The V end lost 5 bases, the J end lost 6 bases, and 13 bases lay between the germline ends. This CDR3 is built from 13 residues.